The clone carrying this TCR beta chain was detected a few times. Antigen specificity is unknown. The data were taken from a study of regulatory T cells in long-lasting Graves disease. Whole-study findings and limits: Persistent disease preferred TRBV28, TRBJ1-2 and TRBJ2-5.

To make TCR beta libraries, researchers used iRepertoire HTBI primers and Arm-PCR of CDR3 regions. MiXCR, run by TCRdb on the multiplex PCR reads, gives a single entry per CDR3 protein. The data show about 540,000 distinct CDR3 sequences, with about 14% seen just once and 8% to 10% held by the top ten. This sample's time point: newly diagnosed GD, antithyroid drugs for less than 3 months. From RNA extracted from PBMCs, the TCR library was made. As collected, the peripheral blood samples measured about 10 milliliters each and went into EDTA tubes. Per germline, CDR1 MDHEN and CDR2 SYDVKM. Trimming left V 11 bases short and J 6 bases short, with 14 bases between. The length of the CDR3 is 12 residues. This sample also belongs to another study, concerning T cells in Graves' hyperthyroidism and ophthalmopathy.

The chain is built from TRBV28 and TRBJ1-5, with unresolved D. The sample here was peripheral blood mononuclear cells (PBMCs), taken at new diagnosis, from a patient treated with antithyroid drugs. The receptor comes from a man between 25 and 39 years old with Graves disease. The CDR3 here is CASNKDPQPQHF. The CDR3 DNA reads TGTGCCTCAAACAAGGATCCTCAGCCCCAGCATTTT.